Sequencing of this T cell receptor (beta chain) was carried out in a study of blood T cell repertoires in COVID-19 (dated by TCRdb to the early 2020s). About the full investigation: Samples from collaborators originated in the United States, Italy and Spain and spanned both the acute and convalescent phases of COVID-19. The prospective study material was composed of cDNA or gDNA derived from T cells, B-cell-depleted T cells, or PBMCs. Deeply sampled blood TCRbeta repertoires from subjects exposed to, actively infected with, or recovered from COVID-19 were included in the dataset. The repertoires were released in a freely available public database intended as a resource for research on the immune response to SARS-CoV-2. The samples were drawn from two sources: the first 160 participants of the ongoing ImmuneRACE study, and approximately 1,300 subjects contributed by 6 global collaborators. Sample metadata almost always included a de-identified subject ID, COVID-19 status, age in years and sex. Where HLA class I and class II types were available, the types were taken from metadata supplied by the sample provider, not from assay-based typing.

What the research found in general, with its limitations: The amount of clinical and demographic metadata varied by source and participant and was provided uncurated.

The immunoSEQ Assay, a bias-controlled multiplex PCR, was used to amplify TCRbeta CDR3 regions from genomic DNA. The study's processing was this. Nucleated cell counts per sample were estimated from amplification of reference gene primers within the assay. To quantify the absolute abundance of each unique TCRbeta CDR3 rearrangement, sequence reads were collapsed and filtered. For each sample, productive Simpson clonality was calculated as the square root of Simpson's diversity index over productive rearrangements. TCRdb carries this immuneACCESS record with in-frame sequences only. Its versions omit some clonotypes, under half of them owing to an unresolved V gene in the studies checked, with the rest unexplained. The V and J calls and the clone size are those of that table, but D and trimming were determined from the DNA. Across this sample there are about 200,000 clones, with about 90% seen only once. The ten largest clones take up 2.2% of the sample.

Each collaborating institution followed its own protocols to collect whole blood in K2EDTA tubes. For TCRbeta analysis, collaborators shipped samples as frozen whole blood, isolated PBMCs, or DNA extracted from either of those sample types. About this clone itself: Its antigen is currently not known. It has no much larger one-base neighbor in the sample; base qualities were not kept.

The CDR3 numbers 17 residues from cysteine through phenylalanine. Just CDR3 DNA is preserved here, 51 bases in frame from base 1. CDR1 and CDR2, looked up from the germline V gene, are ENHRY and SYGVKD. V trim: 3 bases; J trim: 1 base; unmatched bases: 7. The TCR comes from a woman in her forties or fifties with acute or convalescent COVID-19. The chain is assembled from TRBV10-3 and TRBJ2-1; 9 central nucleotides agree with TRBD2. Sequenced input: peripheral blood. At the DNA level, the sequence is TGTGCCATCAGTGATAGTACTAGCGGGTCTTCCTACAATGAGCAGTTCTTC. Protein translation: CAISDSTSGSSYNEQFF.